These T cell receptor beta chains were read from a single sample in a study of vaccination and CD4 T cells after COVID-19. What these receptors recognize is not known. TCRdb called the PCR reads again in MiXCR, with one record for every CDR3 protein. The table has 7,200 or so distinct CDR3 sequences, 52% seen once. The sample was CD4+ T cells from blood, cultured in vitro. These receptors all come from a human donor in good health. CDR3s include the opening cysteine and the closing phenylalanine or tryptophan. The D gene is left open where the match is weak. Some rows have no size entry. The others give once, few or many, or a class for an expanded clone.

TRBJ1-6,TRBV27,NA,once,TGTGCCAGCAGTTTAAACGCACAAAATTCACCCCTCCACTTT,CASSLNAQNSPLHF
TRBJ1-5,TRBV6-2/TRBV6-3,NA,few,TGTGCCAGCAGTCAGGGAGCCTTCCGGAGGGGCGGCAATCAGCCCCAGCATTTT,CASSQGAFRRGGNQPQHF
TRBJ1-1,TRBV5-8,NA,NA,TGTGCCAGCAGGGAGGACAGTCGGAACACTGAAGCTTTCTTT,CASREDSRNTEAFF
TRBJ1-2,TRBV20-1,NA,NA,TGCAGTGCTAGGCAGTCAGCTAACTATGGCTACACCTTC,CSARQSANYGYTF
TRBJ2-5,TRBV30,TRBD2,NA,TGTGCCTGGAGGGTCGGCGGGGGGGCCCAGTACTTC,CAWRVGGGAQYF
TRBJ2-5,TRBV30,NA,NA,TGTGCCTGGGCCAGGACCGATTTAGAGACCCAGTACTTC,CAWARTDLETQYF
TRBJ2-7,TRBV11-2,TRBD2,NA,TGTGCCAGCAGCCAGACTAGCGGGGCAGGGCAGTACTTC,CASSQTSGAGQYF
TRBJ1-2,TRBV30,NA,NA,TGTGCCTGGAGTGATAAGGGGGGAGGCTATGGCTACACCTTC,CAWSDKGGGYGYTF
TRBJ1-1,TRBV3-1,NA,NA,TGTGCCAGCAGCCAAGAGATGGGGAGTGGAGCTTTCTTT,CASSQEMGSGAFF
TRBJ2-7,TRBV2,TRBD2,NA,TGTGCCAGCATCGGAGCGGGAATGGTTAGGTCCGAGCAGTACTTC,CASIGAGMVRSEQYF
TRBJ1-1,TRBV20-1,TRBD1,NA,TGCAGTGCTAGAGCGCCGGGACAGGGGTTCACTGAAGCTTTCTTT,CSARAPGQGFTEAFF
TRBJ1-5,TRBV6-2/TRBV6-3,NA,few,TGTGCCAGCAGTTACTTATCTCGACGGGATAGCAATCAGCCCCAGCATTTT,CASSYLSRRDSNQPQHF
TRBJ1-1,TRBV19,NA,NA,TGTGCCAGTACCAGAGCAGGACAGACCCTAAACACTGAAGCTTTCTTT,CASTRAGQTLNTEAFF
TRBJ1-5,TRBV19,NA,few,TGTGCCGTAACAGGGCCCACCTTTGGGCAGCCCCAGCATTTT,CAVTGPTFGQPQHF
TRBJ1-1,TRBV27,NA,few,TGTGCCAGCAGTTTATTGGTTGGACAGAACACTGAAGCTTTCTTT,CASSLLVGQNTEAFF
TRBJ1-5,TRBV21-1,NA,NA,TGTGCCAGCAGCTTCTTGACAGGCAATCAGCCCCAGCATTTT,CASSFLTGNQPQHF
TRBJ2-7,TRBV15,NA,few,TGTGCCACCAGCATCAAGGCCGTCTACGAGCAGTACTTC,CATSIKAVYEQYF
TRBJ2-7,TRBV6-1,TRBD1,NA,TGTGCCAGCAGGATAACCGGGACAGGGGGCTTCTACGAGCAGTACTTC,CASRITGTGGFYEQYF
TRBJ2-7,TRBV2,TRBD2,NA,TGTGCCAGCAGTGTCTTCCAGCTGGGACTAGCGGGAGCGTACGAGCAGTACTTC,CASSVFQLGLAGAYEQYF
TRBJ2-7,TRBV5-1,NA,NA,TGCGCCAGCAGCTTGTCCCAGGGGCCCTATTACGAGCAGTACTTC,CASSLSQGPYYEQYF
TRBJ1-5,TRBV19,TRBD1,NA,TGTGCGGTGGCTGGACAGGGGAGCCAGCCCCAGCATTTT,CAVAGQGSQPQHF
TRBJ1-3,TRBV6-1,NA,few,TGTGCCAGCAGTGAACGACGCCTCTCTGGGCTCACCATATATTTT,CASSERRLSGLTIYF
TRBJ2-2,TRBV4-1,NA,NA,TGCGCCAGCAGCCAAGAGGACAGAGACACCGGGGAGCTGTTTTTT,CASSQEDRDTGELFF
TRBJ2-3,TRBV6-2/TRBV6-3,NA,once,TGTGCCAGCAGTTACTCGTCCGGAGGGCCGACAGATACGCAGTATTTT,CASSYSSGGPTDTQYF
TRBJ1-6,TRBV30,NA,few,TGTGCCTGGAGTGTGTGGCAGGGGAGCTCCTATAATTCACCCCTCCACTTT,CAWSVWQGSSYNSPLHF
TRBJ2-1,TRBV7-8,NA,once,TGTGCCAGCAGCTTAGTCCCGGCCCAGGGGGGCGAGCAGTTCTTC,CASSLVPAQGGEQFF
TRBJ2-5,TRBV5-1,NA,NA,TGCGCCAGCAGCTCAACAGGAACGGGGGAGACCCAGTACTTC,CASSSTGTGETQYF
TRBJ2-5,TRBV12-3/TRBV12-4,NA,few,TGTGCCAGCAGTTTAGCGACAGGCCCGGAGACCCAGTACTTC,CASSLATGPETQYF